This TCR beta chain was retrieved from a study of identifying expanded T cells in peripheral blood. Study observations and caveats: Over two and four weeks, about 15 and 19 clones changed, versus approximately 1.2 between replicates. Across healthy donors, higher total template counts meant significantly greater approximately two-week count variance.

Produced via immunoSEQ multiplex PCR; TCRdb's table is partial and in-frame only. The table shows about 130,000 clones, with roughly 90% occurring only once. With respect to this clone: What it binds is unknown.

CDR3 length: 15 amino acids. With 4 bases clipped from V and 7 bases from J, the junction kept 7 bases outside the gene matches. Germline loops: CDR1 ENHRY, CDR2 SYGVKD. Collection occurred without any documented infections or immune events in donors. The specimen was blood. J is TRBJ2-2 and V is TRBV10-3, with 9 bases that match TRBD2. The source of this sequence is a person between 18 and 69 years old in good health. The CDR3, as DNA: TGTGCCATCAGTGCGGCGGGAGGGCCGAACGGGGAGCTGTTTTTT. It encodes CAISAAGGPNGELFF.